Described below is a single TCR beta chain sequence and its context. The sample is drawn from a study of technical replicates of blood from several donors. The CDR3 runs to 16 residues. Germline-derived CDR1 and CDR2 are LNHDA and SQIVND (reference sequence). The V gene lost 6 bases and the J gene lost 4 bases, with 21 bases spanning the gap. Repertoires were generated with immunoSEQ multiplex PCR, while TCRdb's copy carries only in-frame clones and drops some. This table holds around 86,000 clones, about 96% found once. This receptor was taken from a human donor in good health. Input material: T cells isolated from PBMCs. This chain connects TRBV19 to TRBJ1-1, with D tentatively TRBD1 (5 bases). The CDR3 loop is CASSFPQAGRTTEAFF. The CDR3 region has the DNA TGTGCCAGTAGCTTCCCGCAGGCAGGGCGCACCACTGAAGCTTTCTTT.